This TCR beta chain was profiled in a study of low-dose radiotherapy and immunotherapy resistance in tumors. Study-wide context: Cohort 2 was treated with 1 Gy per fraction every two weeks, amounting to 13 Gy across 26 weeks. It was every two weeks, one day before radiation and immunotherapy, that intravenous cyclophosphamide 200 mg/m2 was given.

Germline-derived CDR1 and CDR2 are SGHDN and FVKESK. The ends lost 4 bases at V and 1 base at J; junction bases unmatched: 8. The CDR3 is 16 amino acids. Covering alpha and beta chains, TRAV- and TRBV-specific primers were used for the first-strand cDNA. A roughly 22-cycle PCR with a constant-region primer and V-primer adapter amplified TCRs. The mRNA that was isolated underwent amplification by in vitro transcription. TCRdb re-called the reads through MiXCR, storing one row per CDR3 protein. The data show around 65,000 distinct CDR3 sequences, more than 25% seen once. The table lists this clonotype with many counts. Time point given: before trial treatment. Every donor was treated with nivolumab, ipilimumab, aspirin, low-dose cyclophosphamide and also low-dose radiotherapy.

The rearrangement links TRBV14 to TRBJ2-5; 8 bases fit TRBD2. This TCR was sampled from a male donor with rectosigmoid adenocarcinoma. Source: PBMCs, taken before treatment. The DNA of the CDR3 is TGTGCCAGCAGCCCCAGACGGGGGGGAGGCCAAGAGACCCAGTACTTC. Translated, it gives CASSPRRGGGQETQYF.